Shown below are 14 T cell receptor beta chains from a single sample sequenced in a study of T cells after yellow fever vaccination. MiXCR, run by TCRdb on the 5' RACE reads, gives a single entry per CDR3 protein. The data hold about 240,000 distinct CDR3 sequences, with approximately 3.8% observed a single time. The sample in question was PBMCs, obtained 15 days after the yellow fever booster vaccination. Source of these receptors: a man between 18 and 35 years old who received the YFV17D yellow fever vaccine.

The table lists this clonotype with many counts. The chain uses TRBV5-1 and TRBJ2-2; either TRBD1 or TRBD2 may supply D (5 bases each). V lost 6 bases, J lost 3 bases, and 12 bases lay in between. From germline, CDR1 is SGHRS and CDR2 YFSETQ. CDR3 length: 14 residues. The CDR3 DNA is TGCGCCAGCACCGGGACCGCCTACACCGGGGAGCTGTTTTTT. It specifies CASTGTAYTGELFF.

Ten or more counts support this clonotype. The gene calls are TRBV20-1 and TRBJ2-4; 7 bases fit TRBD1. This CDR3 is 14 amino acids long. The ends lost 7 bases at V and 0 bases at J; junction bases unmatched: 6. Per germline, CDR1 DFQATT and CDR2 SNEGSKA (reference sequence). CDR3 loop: CSVTRGLAKNIQYF. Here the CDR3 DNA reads TGCAGTGTTACCAGGGGGTTAGCCAAAAACATTCAGTACTTC.

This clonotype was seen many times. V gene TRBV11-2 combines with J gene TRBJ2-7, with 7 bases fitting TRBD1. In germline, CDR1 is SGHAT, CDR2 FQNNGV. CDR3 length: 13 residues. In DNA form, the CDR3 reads TGTGCCAGCAGCTTGGGGGATGCGACAGGGTATAGAGTC. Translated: CASSLGDATGYRV.

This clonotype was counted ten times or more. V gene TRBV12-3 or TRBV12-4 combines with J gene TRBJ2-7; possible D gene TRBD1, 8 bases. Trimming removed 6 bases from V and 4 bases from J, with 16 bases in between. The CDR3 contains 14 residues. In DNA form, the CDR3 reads TGTGCCAGCAGACGACAGGGGACTACTTACGAGCAGTACTTC. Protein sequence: CASRRQGTTYEQYF.

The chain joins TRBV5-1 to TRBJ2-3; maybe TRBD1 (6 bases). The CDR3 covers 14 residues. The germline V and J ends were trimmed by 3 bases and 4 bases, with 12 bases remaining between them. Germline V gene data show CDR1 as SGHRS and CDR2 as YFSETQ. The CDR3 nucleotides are TGCGCCAGCAGCTGGAGGTCAGGGGCAGATACGCAGTATTTT. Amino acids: CASSWRSGADTQYF.

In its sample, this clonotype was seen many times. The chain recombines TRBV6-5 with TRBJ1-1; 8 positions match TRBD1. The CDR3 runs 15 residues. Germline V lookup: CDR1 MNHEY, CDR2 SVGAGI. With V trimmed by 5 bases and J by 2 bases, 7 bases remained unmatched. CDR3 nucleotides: TGTGCCAGCAGTCCCCAACAGGGGGAAAACACTGAAGCTTTCTTT. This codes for CASSPQQGENTEAFF.

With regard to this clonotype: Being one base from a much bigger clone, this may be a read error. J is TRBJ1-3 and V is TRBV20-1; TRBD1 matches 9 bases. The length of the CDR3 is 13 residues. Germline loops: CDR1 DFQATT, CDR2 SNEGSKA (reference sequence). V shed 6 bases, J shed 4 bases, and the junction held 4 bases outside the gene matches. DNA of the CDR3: TGCAGTGCCAGGGACAGGGCGGGAAACACCATATATTTT. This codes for CSARDRAGNTIYF.

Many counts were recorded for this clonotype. In DNA form, the CDR3 reads TGCGCCAGCAGCCCCACTAGCGGGGGGGTGAACACCGGGGAGCTGTTTTTT. Translating it yields CASSPTSGGVNTGELFF. The V call is TRBV5-1, the J call TRBJ2-2, with 13 bases matching TRBD2. Trimming at V came to 4 bases and at J to 1 base, leaving 4 bases not matched to a gene. There are 17 residues in the CDR3. Germline CDR1 reads SGHRS; CDR2 reads YFSETQ.

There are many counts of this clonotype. The CDR3 loop reads CATSREVVRHGPYEQYF. CDR3 DNA: TGTGCCACCAGCAGAGAAGTGGTGCGACATGGTCCCTACGAGCAGTACTTC. The chain has TRBV15 and TRBJ2-7; no clear D. V was clipped by 0 bases and J by 2 bases, with 17 bases between them. Germline-derived CDR1 and CDR2 are LNHNV and YYDKDF (reference sequence). The CDR3 consists of 17 residues.

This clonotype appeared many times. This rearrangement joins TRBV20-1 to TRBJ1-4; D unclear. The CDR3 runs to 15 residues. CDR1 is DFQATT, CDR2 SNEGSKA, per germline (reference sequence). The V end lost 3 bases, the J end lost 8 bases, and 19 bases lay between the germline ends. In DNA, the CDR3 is TGCAGTGCTAGGAAACTCACGGGCCCCGGAGAAAAACTGTTTTTT. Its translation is CSARKLTGPGEKLFF.

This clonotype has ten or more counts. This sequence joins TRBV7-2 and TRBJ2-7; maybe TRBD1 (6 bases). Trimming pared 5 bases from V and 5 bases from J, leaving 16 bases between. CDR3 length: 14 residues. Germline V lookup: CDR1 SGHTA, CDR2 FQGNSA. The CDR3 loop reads CASSQGQGRDEQYF. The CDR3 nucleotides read TGTGCCAGCAGCCAGGGGCAGGGGCGCGACGAGCAGTACTTC.

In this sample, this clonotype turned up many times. The CDR3 loop reads CASSEFRTSGYNEQFF. The CDR3 bases are TGTGCCAGCAGTGAGTTTAGGACTAGCGGATACAATGAGCAGTTCTTC. V and J are TRBV2 and TRBJ2-1, with 10 bases that match TRBD2. Trimming at V came to 3 bases and at J to 4 bases, leaving 6 bases not matched to a gene. The CDR3 length is 16 residues. CDR1 and CDR2 from the germline V gene are SNHLY and FYNNEI.

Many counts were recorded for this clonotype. The DNA of the CDR3 is TGTGCCAGCAGCCAAGATCGGAGCGGACTAGCGGGCACTAGAGATACGCAGTATTTT. It is translated as CASSQDRSGLAGTRDTQYF. The rearrangement uses TRBV4-2 and TRBJ2-3; 11 bases fit TRBD2. This CDR3 has 19 amino acids. Germline trimming cut 0 bases from V and 5 bases from J; bases unmatched to any gene: 13. The V gene's germline CDR1 is LGHNA and CDR2 YNFKEQ.

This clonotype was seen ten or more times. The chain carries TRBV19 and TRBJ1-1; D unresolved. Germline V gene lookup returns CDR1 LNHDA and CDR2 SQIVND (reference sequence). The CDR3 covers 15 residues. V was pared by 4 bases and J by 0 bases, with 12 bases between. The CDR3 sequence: CASSTGRTVNTEAFF. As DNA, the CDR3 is TGTGCCAGTAGTACCGGACGGACGGTGAACACTGAAGCTTTCTTT. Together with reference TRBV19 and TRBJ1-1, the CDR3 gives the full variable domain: DGGITQSPKYLFRKEGQNVTLSCEQNLNHDAMYWYRQDPGQGLRLIYYSQIVNDFQKGDIAEGYSVSREKKESFPLTVTSAQKNPTAFYLCASSTGRTVNTEAFFGQGTRLTVV.